These 8 T cell receptor beta chains share one sample of origin, sequenced in a study of radiotherapy plus CTLA-4 blockade in lung cancer. Only in-frame clones appear in the TCRdb table, and some are missing; sequencing was by immunoSEQ multiplex PCR. Among some 25,000 clones listed, about two thirds were seen once. The source was peripheral blood, collected from a patient treated with radiotherapy plus ipilimumab. All receptors come from a human donor with non-small cell lung cancer whose response to radiotherapy plus ipilimumab could not be evaluated.

In this sample, this clone turned up once. The J gene is TRBJ1-1, the V gene TRBV7-2; D call uncertain. Trimming left V 3 bases short and J 7 bases short, with 6 bases between. Germline V CDR1 and CDR2: SGHTA, FQGNSA. There are 11 residues in the CDR3. CDR3 amino acids: CASSFNFEAFF. In DNA form, the CDR3 reads TGTGCCAGCAGCTTTAACTTTGAAGCTTTCTTT.

The chain links TRBV11-2 to TRBJ2-5; tentative D call: TRBD2 (5 bases). Germline V gene lookup returns CDR1 SGHAT and CDR2 FQNNGV. V lost 2 bases and J 1 base, leaving 11 bases between the germline ends. There are 15 residues in the CDR3. In nucleotides, the CDR3 is TGTGCCAGCAGCTTAAACAGCGGATTCCAAGAGACCCAGTACTTC. It codes for CASSLNSGFQETQYF. The full variable domain, rest sourced from reference TRBV11-2 and TRBJ2-5, is EAGVAQSPRYKIIEKRQSVAFWCNPISGHATLYWYQQILGQGPKLLIQFQNNGVVDDSQLPKDRFSAERLKGVDSTLKIQPAKLEDSAVYLCASSLNSGFQETQYFGPGTRLLVL.

V and J are TRBV5-1 and TRBJ2-5; 9 bases match TRBD2. Trimming took 5 bases from V and 5 from J; bases not matched to a gene: 7. Germline-derived CDR1 and CDR2 are SGHRS and YFSETQ. The CDR3 has 14 amino acids. CDR3 coding DNA: TGCGCCAGCAGTTTAGCGGGAGCGGGGGAGACCCAGTACTTC. Protein: CASSLAGAGETQYF.

This clone was seen only a few times. This chain links TRBV7-9 with TRBJ2-5; TRBD2 matches 14 bases. The junction had 11 bases not matched to a gene; V was cut back by 5 bases and J by 6 bases. This CDR3 spans 17 amino acids. Per germline, CDR1 SEHNR and CDR2 FQNEAQ (reference sequence). CDR3 protein: CASSPGRLAGGFKTQYF. The CDR3 DNA is TGTGCCAGCAGCCCAGGGAGACTAGCGGGAGGGTTTAAGACCCAGTACTTC.

The chain recombines TRBV4-3 with TRBJ2-7, with 10 nucleotides matching TRBD1. CDR1 LGHNA and CDR2 YSLEER come from the germline V gene. The trim removed 3 bases at V and 2 bases at J, leaving 7 bases unmatched. CDR3 length: 16 residues. CDR3 loop: CASSHSGTGEAYEQYF. The CDR3 DNA follows: TGCGCCAGCAGCCACTCCGGGACAGGGGAGGCCTACGAGCAGTACTTC.

This clone was recorded only once. This chain joins TRBV5-6 and TRBJ1-2; a weak D match, TRBD1 (6 bases). The ends were cut back, 0 bases at V and 4 bases at J, with 10 bases in the middle. Per germline, CDR1 SGHDT and CDR2 YYEEEE. The CDR3 runs 14 residues. The CDR3 DNA reads TGTGCCAGCAGCTTGGCAGGGGTTGGCTATGGCTACACCTTC. Residues: CASSLAGVGYGYTF.

The CDR3 DNA is TGTGCCAGCAGCCCCGGGTCCAAAAATGAAAAACTGTTTTTT. Translated, it gives CASSPGSKNEKLFF. The chain employs TRBV7-2 and TRBJ1-4; D remains ambiguous. Germline CDR1 SGHTA, CDR2 FQGNSA. Trimming took 5 bases from V and 5 from J, leaving 12 bases between them. CDR3 length equals 14 residues.

The rearrangement uses TRBV30 and TRBJ1-6; D is undetermined. CDR3 size: 15 residues. The V end lost 0 bases, the J end lost 8 bases, and 14 bases lay between the germline ends. Germline-derived CDR1 and CDR2 are GTSNPN and SVGIG (reference sequence). The CDR3 reads CAWSVSRGSYSPLHF. CDR3 nucleotide sequence: TGTGCCTGGAGTGTATCCAGAGGGTCTTATTCACCCCTCCACTTT.